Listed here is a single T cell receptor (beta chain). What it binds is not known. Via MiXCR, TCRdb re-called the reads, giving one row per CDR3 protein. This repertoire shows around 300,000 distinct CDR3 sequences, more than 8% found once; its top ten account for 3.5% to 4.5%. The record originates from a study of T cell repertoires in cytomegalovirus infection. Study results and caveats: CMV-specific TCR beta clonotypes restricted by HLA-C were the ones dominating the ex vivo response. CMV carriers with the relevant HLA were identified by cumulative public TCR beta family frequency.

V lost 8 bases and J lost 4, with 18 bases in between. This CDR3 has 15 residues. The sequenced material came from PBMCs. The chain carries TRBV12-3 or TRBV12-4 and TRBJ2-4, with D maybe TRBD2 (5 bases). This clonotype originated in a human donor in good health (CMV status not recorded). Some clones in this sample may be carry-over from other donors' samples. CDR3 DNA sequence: TGTGCCAGCTCCCCTGGAGGCGAAGCTAAAAACATTCAGTACTTC. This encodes CASSPGGEAKNIQYF.